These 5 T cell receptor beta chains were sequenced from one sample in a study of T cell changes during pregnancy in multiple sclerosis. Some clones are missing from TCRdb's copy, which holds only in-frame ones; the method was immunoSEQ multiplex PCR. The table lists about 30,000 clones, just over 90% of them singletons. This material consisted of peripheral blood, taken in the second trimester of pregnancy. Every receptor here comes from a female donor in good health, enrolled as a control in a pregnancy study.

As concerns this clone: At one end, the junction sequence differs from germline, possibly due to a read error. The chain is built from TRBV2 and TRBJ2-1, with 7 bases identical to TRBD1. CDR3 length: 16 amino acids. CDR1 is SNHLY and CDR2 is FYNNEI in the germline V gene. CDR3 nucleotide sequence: TGTGCCAGCAGGGCCCCCCCGGGACAGTCTTTATCACGCGGTGTCTTC. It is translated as CASRAPPGQSLSRGVF.

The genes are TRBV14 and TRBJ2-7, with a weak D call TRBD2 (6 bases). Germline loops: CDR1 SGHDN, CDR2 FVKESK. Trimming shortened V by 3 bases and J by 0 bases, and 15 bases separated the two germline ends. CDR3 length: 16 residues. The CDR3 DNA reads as TGTGCCAGCAGCCACCGGGAGAGCGGTAGCTCCTACGAGCAGTACTTC. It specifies CASSHRESGSSYEQYF.

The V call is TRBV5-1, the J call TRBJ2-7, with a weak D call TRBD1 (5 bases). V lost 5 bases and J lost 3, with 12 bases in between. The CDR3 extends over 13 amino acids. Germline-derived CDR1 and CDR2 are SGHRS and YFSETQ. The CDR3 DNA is TGCGCCAGCAGGACAGCGTTTAGCTACGAGCAGTACTTC. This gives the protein CASRTAFSYEQYF.

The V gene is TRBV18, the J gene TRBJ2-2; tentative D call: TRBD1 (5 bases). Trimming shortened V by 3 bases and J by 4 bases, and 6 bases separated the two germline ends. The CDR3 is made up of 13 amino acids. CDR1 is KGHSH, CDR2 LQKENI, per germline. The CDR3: CASSPTVTGELFF. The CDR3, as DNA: TGTGCCAGCTCACCGACAGTCACCGGGGAGCTGTTTTTT.

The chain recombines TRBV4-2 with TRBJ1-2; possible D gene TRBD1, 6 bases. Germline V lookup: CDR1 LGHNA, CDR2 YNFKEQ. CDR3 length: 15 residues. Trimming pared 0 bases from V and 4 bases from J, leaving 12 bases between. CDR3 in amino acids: CASSQDFNRAYGYTF. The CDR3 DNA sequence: TGTGCCAGCAGCCAAGACTTTAACAGGGCCTATGGCTACACCTTC.